The 21 T cell receptor beta chains below were found in one sample sequenced in a study of T cell responses to AZD1222 COVID-19 vaccine. TCRdb's table, derived via immunoSEQ multiplex PCR, lists solely in-frame clones and lacks some. The sample lists roughly 100,000 clones; roughly 80% were seen once. This sample comprised peripheral blood, obtained on day 0 of AZD1222 vaccination. Source of these receptors: an adult in good health.

The J gene is TRBJ2-2, the V gene TRBV6-5; the D is unclear. From germline, CDR1 is MNHEY and CDR2 SVGAGI. V dropped 6 bases and J dropped 8 bases, with 10 bases sitting between them. This CDR3 contains 12 residues. Here the CDR3 reads CASRSVAGELFF. In DNA form, the CDR3 reads TGTGCCAGCAGATCTGTAGCTGGGGAGCTGTTTTTT.

Concerning this clone: Other DNA sequences within the sample encode an identical CDR3. The V gene is TRBV14, the J gene TRBJ2-3; D might be TRBD2 (8 bases). Trimming took 4 bases from V and 2 from J, leaving 19 bases between them. Germline CDR1 SGHDN, CDR2 FVKESK. The CDR3 length is 17 residues. The CDR3 sequence is CASSPHSGGGSTDTQYF. Written as DNA, the CDR3 is TGTGCCAGCAGCCCTCACTCGGGAGGGGGCTCCACAGATACGCAGTATTTT.

The CDR3 region is CASSSGTGGFGELFF. The CDR3 bases are TGTGCCAGCAGTTCCGGGACAGGGGGATTCGGGGAGCTGTTTTTT. V and J are TRBV2 and TRBJ2-2; TRBD1 matches at 11 bases. The junction had 6 bases not matched to a gene; V was cut back by 5 bases and J by 7 bases. This CDR3 contains 15 residues. The V gene's germline CDR1 is SNHLY and CDR2 FYNNEI. The full variable domain, rest sourced from reference TRBV2 and TRBJ2-2, is EPEVTQTPSHQVTQMGQEVILRCVPISNHLYFYWYRQILGQKVEFLVSFYNNEISEKSEIFDDQFSVERPDGSNFTLKIRSTKLEDSAMYFCASSSGTGGFGELFFGEGSRLTVL.

The rearrangement links TRBV7-9 to TRBJ1-2; no firm D call. The V gene's germline CDR1 is SEHNR and CDR2 FQNEAQ (reference sequence). The CDR3 runs 14 residues. Trimming took 1 base from V and 4 from J, leaving 10 bases between them. For the CDR3, the DNA is TGTGCCAGCAGCTTAGGGTCCCCAGGCTATGGCTACACCTTC. It encodes CASSLGSPGYGYTF.

This chain connects TRBV6-2 or TRBV6-3 to TRBJ1-2, with TRBD1 identical over 7 bases. This CDR3 is 13 amino acids long. CDR1 MNHEY and CDR2 SVGEGT come from the germline V gene. Trimming took 5 bases from V and 5 from J; bases not matched to a gene: 5. The CDR3 protein is CASSPPQGYGYTF. CDR3 bases: TGTGCCAGCAGTCCACCACAGGGGTATGGCTACACCTTC.

CDR3 sequence reads: CASSSEDSSSMGFF. In DNA, the CDR3 is TGCGCCAGCAGCTCCGAGGACAGCTCCTCCATGGGGTTCTTC. The chain carries TRBV5-1 and TRBJ2-1; TRBD1 might be the D (6 bases). CDR3 length: 14 amino acids. CDR1 is SGHRS and CDR2 is YFSETQ in the germline V gene. The V end lost 3 bases, the J end lost 15 bases, and 22 bases lay between the germline ends.

This chain joins TRBV11-3 and TRBJ1-2; weak D call: TRBD1 (6 bases). V was shortened by 5 bases and J by 0 bases, with 13 bases between the two germline ends. CDR3 size: 15 residues. Germline V lookup: CDR1 SGHNT, CDR2 YENEEA. The CDR3 here is CASSTRTATNYGYTF. In nucleotides, the CDR3 is TGTGCCAGCAGCACCCGGACAGCCACTAACTATGGCTACACCTTC.

The gene calls are TRBV5-6 and TRBJ1-1; 8 nucleotides agree with TRBD1. With V trimmed by 3 bases and J by 1 base, 5 bases remained unmatched. CDR1 and CDR2 (germline): SGHDT, YYEEEE. The CDR3 extends over 15 amino acids. The CDR3 reads CASSWTGTGNTEAFF. Written as DNA, the CDR3 is TGTGCCAGCAGCTGGACCGGGACAGGGAACACTGAAGCTTTCTTT.

V gene TRBV14 combines with J gene TRBJ2-3, with 8 nucleotides matching TRBD1. Losses at the gene ends were 4 bases for V and 6 bases for J; bases not matched to a gene: 9. Germline lookup yields CDR1 SGHDN and CDR2 FVKESK. The CDR3 spans 15 residues. CDR3 protein: CASSRQGPGTDTQYF. The CDR3 DNA reads as TGTGCCAGCAGCCGACAGGGGCCCGGGACTGATACGCAGTATTTT.

The chain has TRBV19 and TRBJ2-1; D uncertain. There are 15 residues in the CDR3. The V end lost 3 bases, the J end lost 6 bases, and 15 bases lay between the germline ends. Germline CDR1 LNHDA, CDR2 SQIVND (reference sequence). CDR3 DNA: TGTGCCAGTAGTATCGCGGCCCTCGTAGCCAATGAGCAGTTCTTC. Its translation is CASSIAALVANEQFF.

The rearrangement links TRBV7-9 to TRBJ2-7, with 8 bases that match TRBD1. The germline gives CDR1 SEHNR, CDR2 FQNEAQ (reference sequence). V lost 4 bases to trimming and J lost 6 bases; unmatched junction nucleotides: 8. This CDR3 contains 14 residues. In nucleotides, the CDR3 is TGTGCCAGCAGCTCGCCGGACAGGGTCGCCGAGCAGTACTTC. Its protein product is CASSSPDRVAEQYF.

This clone turned up a few times. The chain has TRBV19 and TRBJ1-1, with D possibly TRBD1 on 5 matching bases. Germline V CDR1 and CDR2: LNHDA, SQIVND (reference sequence). The V gene lost 3 bases and the J gene lost 4 bases, with 15 bases spanning the gap. This CDR3 has 15 amino acids. CDR3 sequence: CASSMGVGGTTEAFF. The CDR3, as DNA: TGTGCCAGTAGTATGGGCGTCGGGGGGACCACTGAAGCTTTCTTT.

This chain uses TRBV28 with TRBJ1-6; no definite D call. The V gene's germline CDR1 is MDHEN and CDR2 SYDVKM. The V end lost 6 bases, the J end lost 5 bases, and 17 bases lay between the germline ends. CDR3 length equals 16 residues. This chain's CDR3 is CASRDRKGRNNSPLHF. In nucleotides, the CDR3 is TGTGCCAGCAGGGACCGAAAAGGGAGGAATAATTCACCCCTCCACTTT. Based on the CDR3 plus reference TRBV28 and TRBJ1-6, the full variable domain is DVKVTQSSRYLVKRTGEKVFLECVQDMDHENMFWYRQDPGLGLRLIYFSYDVKMKEKGDIPEGYSVSREKKERFSLILESASTNQTSMYLCASRDRKGRNNSPLHFGNGTRLTVT.

The rearrangement joins TRBV28 to TRBJ2-7; the D gene is possibly TRBD1 (6 bases). V lost 5 bases, J lost 1 base, and 12 bases lay in between. The germline V gene encodes CDR1 MDHEN and CDR2 SYDVKM. The CDR3 contains 14 residues. The CDR3 spells CASSAGDRSYEQYV. CDR3 in DNA: TGTGCCAGCAGTGCAGGGGACCGGTCCTACGAGCAGTACGTC.

V and J are TRBV7-2 and TRBJ1-2, with D uncertain. CDR1 SGHTA and CDR2 FQGNSA come from the germline V gene. CDR3 length: 15 amino acids. V shed 4 bases and J shed 0 bases, with 12 bases lying between them. The CDR3 bases are TGTGCCAGCAGCTCTCGGGTGGTTACTAACTATGGCTACACCTTC. As protein: CASSSRVVTNYGYTF.

The chain is built from TRBV4-2 and TRBJ2-7; perhaps TRBD2 as D (5 bases). Trimming took 1 base from V and 4 from J, leaving 11 bases between them. Germline V CDR1 and CDR2: LGHNA, YNFKEQ. The CDR3 is 14 amino acids. This CDR3 is CASSQASNVYEQYF. Here the CDR3 DNA reads TGTGCCAGCAGCCAAGCTAGCAACGTTTACGAGCAGTACTTC.

Comments on this clone: Different DNA sequences within this sample yield the same CDR3. The rearrangement joins TRBV18 to TRBJ1-1; D not certain. Germline-derived CDR1 and CDR2 are KGHSH and LQKENI. The CDR3 is made up of 13 amino acids. V was pared by 6 bases and J by 0 bases, with 8 bases between. The CDR3 here is CASSPTVNTEAFF. The CDR3 DNA follows: TGTGCCAGCTCCCCTACAGTGAACACTGAAGCTTTCTTT.

The genes are TRBV7-9 and TRBJ1-1; D may be TRBD1 (6 bases). V lost 2 bases, J lost 3 bases, and 13 bases lay in between. Germline-derived CDR1 and CDR2 are SEHNR and FQNEAQ (reference sequence). This CDR3 has 15 residues. CDR3 loop: CASSLQTGRDTEAFF. Written as DNA, the CDR3 is TGTGCCAGCAGCTTACAGACAGGACGGGACACTGAAGCTTTCTTT. The whole variable domain, filled in from reference TRBV7-9 and TRBJ1-1, reads DTGVSQNPRHKITKRGQNVTFRCDPISEHNRLYWYRQTLGQGPEFLTYFQNEAQLEKSRLLSDRFSAERPKGSFSTLEIQRTEQGDSAMYLCASSLQTGRDTEAFFGQGTRLTVV.

The chain carries TRBV11-2 and TRBJ1-5, with TRBD1 matching over 12 bases. The junction had 13 bases not matched to a gene; V was cut back by 1 base and J by 6 bases. The germline V gene has CDR1 SGHAT and CDR2 FQNNGV. The CDR3 is 19 residues long. CDR3 coding DNA: TGTGCCAGCAGCTTAGGATCCGGGACAGGGGGCCCCGGGATTCAGCCCCAGCATTTT. It codes for CASSLGSGTGGPGIQPQHF.

The V call is TRBV24-1, the J call TRBJ2-1; D is perhaps TRBD1 (5 bases). The CDR3 is 18 residues long. Trimming took 0 bases from V and 0 from J, leaving 14 bases between them. From germline, CDR1 is KGHDR and CDR2 SFDVKD. The CDR3 loop is CATSDLFVGANSYNEQFF. The CDR3 nucleotides are TGTGCCACCAGTGATTTGTTCGTTGGGGCTAACTCCTACAATGAGCAGTTCTTC.

The chain joins TRBV19 to TRBJ2-1; D tentatively fits TRBD1 or TRBD2 (5 bases each). Germline CDR1 LNHDA, CDR2 SQIVND (reference sequence). The CDR3 has 16 amino acids. V lost 3 bases and J lost 0, with 12 bases in between. CDR3 sequence: CASSIIRGSSYNEQFF. The DNA of the CDR3 is TGTGCCAGTAGTATCATCCGGGGCAGCTCCTACAATGAGCAGTTCTTC.